Listed below are T cell receptor beta chains from one sample, sequenced in a study of blood T cells in healthy people across ages. From the 5' RACE reads, TCRdb called clonotypes with MiXCR, one entry per CDR3 protein. The table has about 640,000 distinct CDR3 sequences, 58% seen once. The sample taken for sequencing was blood. The receptor source for this set is a man between 60 and 75 years old in good health. Each CDR3 is given with its conserved first and last residue. D genes are given only for firm matches. Clone size, where shown, is once, few, many, or a class for clones that have expanded.

abundance: -; j_gene: TRBJ1-2; d_gene: -; v_gene: TRBV4-1; CDR3aa: CASSQETRDYGYTF; CDR3nt: TGCGCCAGCAGCCAAGAGACAAGGGATTATGGCTACACCTTC
abundance: -; j_gene: TRBJ2-3; d_gene: -; v_gene: TRBV20-1; CDR3aa: CSARDPRELNDTQYF; CDR3nt: TGCAGTGCTAGAGATCCAAGGGAATTGAATGATACGCAGTATTTT
abundance: -; j_gene: TRBJ1-2; d_gene: -; v_gene: TRBV7-9; CDR3aa: CASSLVPENYGYTF; CDR3nt: TGTGCCAGCAGCTTAGTACCAGAGAACTATGGCTACACCTTC
abundance: many; j_gene: TRBJ1-2; d_gene: -; v_gene: TRBV6-5; CDR3aa: CASRKDQGPRGYTF; CDR3nt: TGTGCCAGCAGGAAAGACCAGGGACCCCGTGGCTACACCTTC
abundance: few; j_gene: TRBJ1-5; d_gene: TRBD1; v_gene: TRBV10-3; CDR3aa: CAISEDRGESQPQHF; CDR3nt: TGTGCCATCAGTGAGGACAGGGGTGAAAGTCAGCCCCAGCATTTT
abundance: few; j_gene: TRBJ2-7; d_gene: -; v_gene: TRBV15; CDR3aa: CATSREVGYEQYF; CDR3nt: TGTGCCACCAGCAGAGAGGTAGGCTACGAGCAGTACTTC
abundance: -; j_gene: TRBJ1-4; d_gene: -; v_gene: TRBV12-3/TRBV12-4; CDR3aa: CASSRWGSNEKLFF; CDR3nt: TGTGCCAGCAGTAGGTGGGGAAGCAATGAAAAACTGTTTTTT
abundance: once; j_gene: TRBJ2-3; d_gene: TRBD1; v_gene: TRBV18; CDR3aa: CASSPYRGRGDTQYF; CDR3nt: TGTGCCAGCTCACCATACAGGGGGAGAGGAGATACGCAGTATTTT
abundance: -; j_gene: TRBJ2-5; d_gene: TRBD2; v_gene: TRBV5-1; CDR3aa: CASSLEGLAWETQYF; CDR3nt: TGCGCCAGCAGCTTGGAAGGACTAGCGTGGGAGACCCAGTACTTC
abundance: -; j_gene: TRBJ2-7; d_gene: TRBD2; v_gene: TRBV7-9; CDR3aa: CASSDSGNSYEQYF; CDR3nt: TGTGCCAGCAGTGACAGCGGGAACTCCTACGAGCAGTACTTC
abundance: -; j_gene: TRBJ1-1; d_gene: -; v_gene: TRBV20-1; CDR3aa: CSARRDQTEAFF; CDR3nt: TGCAGTGCTAGACGGGATCAAACTGAAGCTTTCTTT
abundance: few; j_gene: TRBJ2-3; d_gene: TRBD1; v_gene: TRBV6-5; CDR3aa: CASTLDRRTDTQYF; CDR3nt: TGTGCCAGCACCTTGGACAGGCGCACAGATACGCAGTATTTT
abundance: -; j_gene: TRBJ2-7; d_gene: TRBD2; v_gene: TRBV20-1; CDR3aa: CNAIRPTGGYEQYF; CDR3nt: TGCAATGCTATCCGGCCAACGGGAGGCTACGAGCAGTACTTC
abundance: many; j_gene: TRBJ2-7; d_gene: -; v_gene: TRBV2; CDR3aa: CASAPRRQSSYEQYF; CDR3nt: TGTGCCAGTGCCCCACGTCGGCAAAGCTCCTACGAGCAGTACTTC